This T cell receptor beta chain originates from a study of quantifying T cell responses using KT2 cells. Study in general: RNA was reverse transcribed with TCR alpha and beta constant-region primers. The second PCR was a qPCR stopped at a predetermined fluorescence threshold.

Study-level findings and limits: Very high KT2 spike-in numbers caused saturation in KT2 sequence detection.

Unfractionated PBMC were spiked with known numbers of KT2 clone cells. KT2 cells were mixed with fixed PBMC numbers at varying ratios. The CDR3 spans 16 residues. V lost 5 bases, J lost 6 bases, and 11 bases stayed unmatched. The germline V gene has CDR1 MNHEY and CDR2 SVGEGT. A single-stranded UMI oligo with SP2 sequence was ligated to cDNA 3' ends. First-round PCR used four to five cycles and beta primers RC1.1 and RC1.2 covering TRBC1 and TRBC2. A single record per CDR3 protein comes from TCRdb applying MiXCR to the UMI-ligation and nested PCR reads. The data contain 39,000 or so distinct CDR3 sequences, around 15% of them singletons. To note about this clonotype: Its matching antigen is unknown.

The chain is built from TRBV6-2 or TRBV6-3 and TRBJ2-3; 10 nucleotides align to TRBD1. This clonotype originated in a human donor. Material: PBMCs spiked with cells of the T cell clone KT2. CDR3 sequence reads: CASSTLPGQGTDTQYF. The CDR3 coding sequence is TGTGCCAGCAGTACGCTCCCGGGACAGGGGACCGATACGCAGTATTTT.